These 22 T cell receptor beta chains originate from one sample sequenced in a study of blood T cell repertoires in COVID-19 (dated by TCRdb to about 2020). Libraries were made using the immunoSEQ multiplex PCR assay. In TCRdb, the immuneACCESS table is reduced to in-frame sequences with V and J assigned. These tables do not hold every clone; where another copy was compared, an unresolved V gene accounts for under half, and the others remain unexplained. The sample table records about 170,000 clones; about 88% of these occur just once. The biggest ten clones account for around 6.5% of the sample. The material sequenced was peripheral blood. The receptor source for this set is a woman aged 80 or older in a cohort sampled during active or convalescent COVID-19.

This clone was counted only a few times. The rearrangement joins TRBV12-3 or TRBV12-4 to TRBJ1-1, with D possibly TRBD1 on 5 matching bases. The CDR3 contains 13 residues. V was cut by 6 bases and J by 2 bases, with 10 bases left in between. The CDR3 region is CASSNTGNTEAFF. Written as DNA, the CDR3 is TGTGCCAGCAGCAATACAGGAAACACTGAAGCTTTCTTT.

This chain uses TRBV3-1 (or the pseudogene TRBV3-2) with TRBJ2-3, with D possibly TRBD1 on 5 matching bases. V was shortened by 1 base and J by 6 bases, with 17 bases between the two germline ends. The length of the CDR3 is 16 residues. The germline V gene encodes CDR1 LGHDT and CDR2 YNNKEL (reference sequence). CDR3: CASSQVRTGRADTQYF. CDR3 DNA sequence: TGTGCCAGCAGCCAAGTCCGCACAGGCCGCGCGGATACGCAGTATTTT.

The rearrangement links TRBV7-2 to TRBJ1-1; no clear D gene. This CDR3 spans 16 amino acids. Trimming left V 3 bases short and J 0 bases short, with 14 bases between. CDR1 and CDR2 from the germline V gene are SGHTA and FQGNSA. The CDR3 DNA follows: TGTGCCAGCAGCTTTTCGCGTCCGGGGATGAACACTGAAGCTTTCTTT. It codes for CASSFSRPGMNTEAFF.

The chain recombines TRBV6-2 or TRBV6-3 with TRBJ2-1, with 9 nucleotides matching TRBD1. With 5 bases clipped from V and 10 bases from J, the junction kept 6 bases outside the gene matches. Germline V gene lookup returns CDR1 MNHEY and CDR2 SVGEGT. The CDR3 consists of 13 residues. CDR3 coding DNA: TGTGCCAGCAGTGCCATGGGGACAGGGGAGCAGTTCTTC. Amino acids: CASSAMGTGEQFF.

This chain connects TRBV6-5 to TRBJ1-2; D gene ambiguous. The V gene's germline CDR1 is MNHEY and CDR2 SVGAGI. The CDR3 extends over 15 amino acids. Trimming shortened V by 0 bases and J by 5 bases, and 13 bases separated the two germline ends. Here the CDR3 reads CASSYSMAQRYGYTF. CDR3 nucleotide sequence: TGTGCCAGCAGTTACTCGATGGCCCAAAGATATGGCTACACCTTC.

The chain combines TRBV30 with TRBJ2-2, with D uncertain. The germline V gene encodes CDR1 GTSNPN and CDR2 SVGIG (reference sequence). V was trimmed by 8 bases and J by 4 bases, leaving 11 bases between them. The length of the CDR3 is 12 residues. The CDR3 protein is CAPRLSTGELFF. The CDR3 DNA reads TGTGCCCCGAGGTTGAGCACCGGGGAGCTGTTTTTT.

This chain connects TRBV2 to TRBJ1-2; no firm D call. The CDR3 extends over 16 amino acids. Trimming cost V 3 bases and J 2 bases, with 16 bases left between them. Per the germline V gene, CDR1 is SNHLY and CDR2 is FYNNEI. The CDR3 sequence is CASSESAVRRNYGYTF. The CDR3 DNA reads TGTGCCAGCAGTGAGTCCGCAGTAAGGAGGAACTATGGCTACACCTTC.

The sample holds a few counts of this clone. The V and J genes are TRBV12-2 and TRBJ2-6; TRBD2, the D gene given by the table, was not confirmed from the DNA. TRBV12-2 is tagged as a pseudogene. This CDR3 contains 17 residues. This CDR3 is CASRLKVGRTGANVLTF. The CDR3 DNA reads as TGTGCAAGTCGCTTAAAGGTAGGGAGAACTGGGGCCAACGTCCTGACTTTC.

The V call is TRBV18, the J call TRBJ1-5, with D hard to call. Deletions cut 3 bases from V and 1 base from J, with 10 bases between. The V gene's germline CDR1 is KGHSH and CDR2 LQKENI. This CDR3 region has 15 residues. The CDR3 is CASSPNSGSNQPQHF. The CDR3, as DNA: TGTGCCAGCTCACCTAACAGTGGCAGCAATCAGCCCCAGCATTTT.

This clone was observed a single time. The chain employs TRBV29-1 and TRBJ1-1; D is possibly TRBD1 (6 bases). The V and J ends lost 7 bases and 5 bases respectively, with 14 bases between them. CDR3 length: 12 residues. Germline V lookup: CDR1 SQVTM, CDR2 ANQGSEA. The CDR3 loop is CSATGSGTEAFF. The CDR3 nucleotides read TGCAGCGCAACAGGGTCGGGGACTGAAGCTTTCTTT.

In DNA form, the CDR3 reads TGTGCCAGCTCACGTATAATCGGAGAGACCCAGTACTTC. Translated: CASSRIIGETQYF. The V and J genes are TRBV18 and TRBJ2-5; D is ambiguous. The CDR3 is 13 residues long. The germline gives CDR1 KGHSH, CDR2 LQKENI. V lost 4 bases to trimming and J lost 4 bases, with 10 bases between them.

This chain uses TRBV7-6 with TRBJ2-7, with 7 bases identical to TRBD2. Germline CDR1 reads SGHVS; CDR2 reads FNYEAQ. The CDR3 runs to 14 residues. V lost 0 bases, J lost 5 bases, and 4 bases stayed unmatched. CDR3 coding DNA: TGTGCCAGCAGCTTAGCGGGGGGGTCCCACGAGCAGTACTTC. Translation: CASSLAGGSHEQYF.

V and J are TRBV4-3 and TRBJ2-6, with D tentatively TRBD2 (5 bases). V lost 0 bases and J 3 bases, leaving 9 bases between the germline ends. CDR1 is LGHNA, CDR2 YSLEER, per germline. The length of the CDR3 is 16 residues. CDR3 bases: TGCGCCAGCAGCCAAGATGATGGGAGTGGGGCCAACGTCCTGACTTTC. This codes for CASSQDDGSGANVLTF.

This clone was observed a handful of times. This chain uses TRBV23-1 with TRBJ2-7; TRBD2 agrees at 8 bases. TRBV23-1 is reported as an ORF; its role is uncertain. The CDR3 length is 18 residues. Trimming took 4 bases from V and 4 from J; bases not matched to a gene: 18. CDR3 in amino acids: CASSPPEGGGTSRYEQYV. The CDR3 region has the DNA TGCGCCAGCAGTCCCCCGGAGGGGGGAGGGACTAGTCGGTACGAGCAGTACGTC.

The chain carries TRBV28 and TRBJ2-3; D might be TRBD2 (7 bases). The CDR3 has 15 amino acids. From germline, CDR1 is MDHEN and CDR2 SYDVKM. Deletions cut 6 bases from V and 0 bases from J, with 13 bases between. The DNA of the CDR3 is TGTGCCAGCAGGCCGGGGGGCCTGAGCACAGATACGCAGTATTTT. It yields the protein CASRPGGLSTDTQYF. The variable domain in full, completed from reference TRBV28 and TRBJ2-3, reads DVKVTQSSRYLVKRTGEKVFLECVQDMDHENMFWYRQDPGLGLRLIYFSYDVKMKEKGDIPEGYSVSREKKERFSLILESASTNQTSMYLCASRPGGLSTDTQYFGPGTRLTVL.

The V and J genes are TRBV7-2 and TRBJ2-2; 7 nucleotides align to TRBD1. J was trimmed by 4 bases and V by 5 bases; bases with no gene match: 7. Germline lookup yields CDR1 SGHTA and CDR2 FQGNSA. The CDR3 consists of 15 residues. The CDR3 bases are TGTGCCAGCAGCCCGACAGGGAAGGGCACCGGGGAGCTGTTTTTT. This translates into CASSPTGKGTGELFF.

The count of this clone is one. The J gene is TRBJ1-2, the V gene TRBV30; 9 bases map to TRBD1. V shed 5 bases, J shed 4 bases, and the junction held 11 bases outside the gene matches. This CDR3 has 15 amino acids. Germline CDR1 and CDR2: GTSNPN and SVGIG (reference sequence). The CDR3 DNA reads TGTGCCTGGGGGAAGGACAGGGGACTACTCTATGGCTACACCTTC. Its protein is CAWGKDRGLLYGYTF.

The chain employs TRBV9 and TRBJ2-3, with TRBD1 identical over 11 bases. The CDR3 consists of 14 residues. CDR1 and CDR2 (germline): SGDLS, YYNGEE. Trimming cost V 4 bases and J 6 bases; bases outside gene matches: 4. CDR3 sequence reads: CASSPRTGGDTQYF. Written as DNA, the CDR3 is TGTGCCAGCAGCCCCCGGACAGGGGGCGATACGCAGTATTTT.

This clone was seen only once. The chain has TRBV3-1 (or the pseudogene TRBV3-2) and TRBJ1-1; no clear D. V was clipped by 4 bases and J by 6 bases, with 15 bases between them. The CDR3 has 14 amino acids. Germline V gene data show CDR1 as LGHDT and CDR2 as YNNKEL (reference sequence). CDR3 nucleotides: TGTGCCAGCAGCCCTTCAAGACGGAGCGCTGAAGCTTTCTTT. It encodes CASSPSRRSAEAFF.

The CDR3 DNA reads TGTGCCAGCAGTTCGGGACAGGGGGCGAACGAGCAGTACTTC. Amino acids: CASSSGQGANEQYF. V is TRBV28 and J is TRBJ2-7; 12 bases fit TRBD1. Germline V gene sequence: CDR1 MDHEN, CDR2 SYDVKM. There are 14 residues in the CDR3. The V and J ends lost 4 bases and 5 bases, in that order; junction bases with no gene match: 3. Supplemented by reference TRBV28 and TRBJ2-7, the full variable domain reads DVKVTQSSRYLVKRTGEKVFLECVQDMDHENMFWYRQDPGLGLRLIYFSYDVKMKEKGDIPEGYSVSREKKERFSLILESASTNQTSMYLCASSSGQGANEQYFGPGTRLTVT.

The chain is built from TRBV15 and TRBJ2-3; D might be TRBD2 (6 bases). V was pared by 0 bases and J by 3 bases, with 13 bases between. The V gene's germline CDR1 is LNHNV and CDR2 YYDKDF (reference sequence). The CDR3 sequence is 16 residues long. The CDR3 is CATSRDRSSATDTQYF. As DNA, the CDR3 is TGTGCCACCAGCAGAGATAGGTCTAGCGCGACAGATACGCAGTATTTT.

In this sample, this clone turned up once. The same CDR3 is also encoded by other DNA sequences in this sample. The chain has TRBV11-3 and TRBJ2-3, with D perhaps TRBD2 (5 bases). Germline loops: CDR1 SGHNT, CDR2 YENEEA. The CDR3 totals 14 residues. Trimming pared 5 bases from V and 0 bases from J, leaving 9 bases between. The CDR3 region is CASSTDSSTDTQYF. Here the CDR3 DNA reads TGTGCCAGCAGCACGGACTCGAGCACAGATACGCAGTATTTT. Together with reference TRBV11-3 and TRBJ2-3, the CDR3 gives the full variable domain: EAGVVQSPRYKIIEKKQPVAFWCNPISGHNTLYWYLQNLGQGPELLIRYENEEAVDDSQLPKDRFSAERLKGVDSTLKIQPAELGDSAVYLCASSTDSSTDTQYFGPGTRLTVL.